The rows below give T cell receptor beta chains drawn from one sample of a study of metastatic and nonmetastatic thyroid tumors. TCRdb reassembled clones from the PCR reads with MiXCR. The sample consists of around 30,000 clones, over 12% of them appearing once. The sample consisted of blood. These receptors were collected from a male donor with papillary thyroid cancer or a benign thyroid nodule (not recorded which). Some clones in this sample may be carry-over from other donors' samples. CDR3s include the opening cysteine and the closing phenylalanine or tryptophan. A D gene is named only where the DNA matches it firmly. Clone sizes are given selectively: once, few, many, or a class where the clone is expanded.

TRBJ2-1,16,many,TRBV19,TRBD2,TGTGCCAGTAGTATACTCTTAGCGGGATTCTACAATGAGCAGTTCTTC,CASSILLAGFYNEQFF
TRBJ2-1,14,many,TRBV18,-,TGTGCCAGCTCCGAGGGGGGGGGCTACAATGAGCAGTTCTTC,CASSEGGGYNEQFF
TRBJ2-7,14,many,TRBV6-2/TRBV6-3,TRBD2,TGTGCCAGCAGTTATCAAGCGGGAGCTTACGAGCAGTACTTC,CASSYQAGAYEQYF
TRBJ2-2,12,many,TRBV7-3,-,TGTGCCAGCAGCCCGAGGGGCGGGGAGCTGTTTTTT,CASSPRGGELFF
TRBJ2-3,16,-,TRBV30,TRBD2,TGTGCCTGGAGAAAAGGACTAGCGGGAAGCACAGATACGCAGTATTTT,CAWRKGLAGSTDTQYF
TRBJ2-7,11,many,TRBV2,-,TGTGCCAGCAGTCAATACTACGAGCAGTACTTC,CASSQYYEQYF
TRBJ2-3,12,many,TRBV3-1,TRBD2,TGTGCCAGCGGTCGGGGGGAAGATACGCAGTATTTT,CASGRGEDTQYF
TRBJ1-3,17,many,TRBV30,-,TGTGCCTGGAGTGTAGCCGCTGTGGGGGCCTCTGGAAACACCATATATTTT,CAWSVAAVGASGNTIYF
TRBJ2-2,14,-,TRBV12-3/TRBV12-4,-,TGTGCCAGCAACCGTGGGGTGAACACCGGGGAGCTGTTTTTT,CASNRGVNTGELFF
TRBJ2-3,15,few,TRBV6-2/TRBV6-3,-,TGTGCCAGCAGTTACGGGGGAGGGGGGGAGGATACGCAGTATTTT,CASSYGGGGEDTQYF
TRBJ1-3,17,many,TRBV4-1,TRBD1,TGCGCCAGCAGCCAAATTACAGTGACAGGGACTGGAAACACCATATATTTT,CASSQITVTGTGNTIYF
TRBJ2-7,15,many,TRBV18,TRBD1,TGTGCCAGCTCGGCCGACAGGGGCAACTCCTACGAGCAGTACTTC,CASSADRGNSYEQYF
TRBJ1-1,16,many,TRBV6-1,-,TGTGCCAGCAGTTCCGACGCCGCTAACTTCAACACTGAAGCTTTCTTT,CASSSDAANFNTEAFF
TRBJ2-2,15,many,TRBV10-3,TRBD1,TGTGCCATCAGTGAGGGGACAGGACACACCGGGGAGCTGTTTTTT,CAISEGTGHTGELFF
TRBJ2-1,15,many,TRBV6-1,-,TGTGCCAGCAGTGATCAGGGGCTCTCCTACAATGAGCAGTTCTTC,CASSDQGLSYNEQFF
TRBJ1-4,16,many,TRBV4-3,-,TGCGCCAGCAGCCAAGATCGGGCATTGGTTAATGAAAAACTGTTTTTT,CASSQDRALVNEKLFF
TRBJ2-7,15,many,TRBV3-1,-,TGTGCCAGCAGCCAAACTAGCCGTCGACCCTACGAGCAGTACTTC,CASSQTSRRPYEQYF
TRBJ2-1,15,-,TRBV9,-,TGTGCCAGCAGCGCCTCGGGGGGCCCCAGCAATGAGCAGTTCTTC,CASSASGGPSNEQFF
TRBJ2-1,14,many,TRBV20-1,TRBD2,TGCAGTGCTAGAAGACTAGCGGGCTACAATGAGCAGTTCTTC,CSARRLAGYNEQFF
TRBJ1-1,14,many,TRBV3-1,-,TGTGCCAGCAGCCAAGAATCGGGTCGTACTGAAGCTTTCTTT,CASSQESGRTEAFF
TRBJ1-3,15,many,TRBV28,-,TGTGCCAGTAGTAACAGGGATTTAGGAGGAAACACCATATATTTT,CASSNRDLGGNTIYF
TRBJ2-2,13,medium-sized,TRBV2,-,TGTGCCAGCAGGCCTACTAGCACCGGGGAGCTGTTTTTT,CASRPTSTGELFF
TRBJ1-2,13,many,TRBV6-1,-,TGTGCCAGTTTGCCGGCAAAACTGCGTGGCTACACCTTC,CASLPAKLRGYTF
TRBJ2-7,14,many,TRBV5-1,-,TGCGCCAGCAGCTTGGGTGACGGATCCTACGAGCAGTACTTC,CASSLGDGSYEQYF
TRBJ2-3,13,many,TRBV10-3,-,TGTGCCATCAGACCCGAGGGGGCAGATACGCAGTATTTT,CAIRPEGADTQYF
TRBJ2-2,17,-,TRBV11-2,TRBD1,TGTGCCAGCAGCTTTAGGGCCGCAGGGGGACCTCCCGGGGAGCTGTTTTTT,CASSFRAAGGPPGELFF
TRBJ1-1,13,-,TRBV27,-,TGTGCCAGCAGTCTAAGAAGGGACACTGATGCTTTCTTT,CASSLRRDTDAFF
TRBJ1-3,13,many,TRBV30,TRBD1,TGTGCCTGGATGATACAGGGGGCTTACACCATATATTTT,CAWMIQGAYTIYF
TRBJ2-7,14,few,TRBV27,-,TGTGCCAGCGGGCCCGCAGGGAGAGCCTACGAGCAGTACTTC,CASGPAGRAYEQYF
TRBJ2-2,14,many,TRBV5-1,-,TGCGCCAGCAGGGAGACTACGAACACCGGGGAGCTGTTTTTT,CASRETTNTGELFF
TRBJ2-2,14,many,TRBV6-1,-,TGTGCCAGCAGTTTTGGGCAGAACACCGGGGAGCTGTTTTTT,CASSFGQNTGELFF
TRBJ2-6,18,many,TRBV20-1,TRBD1,TGCAGTGCTAGGGGCTATACAGGGGGCAGCTCTGGGGCCAACGTCCTGACTTTC,CSARGYTGGSSGANVLTF
TRBJ1-5,14,-,TRBV12-3/TRBV12-4,-,TGTGCCAGCAGTTCAACAGGACAGAGTCAGCCCCAGAATTTT,CASSSTGQSQPQNF
TRBJ1-5,16,-,TRBV10-3,TRBD1,TGTGCCATCAGTGAGTCTAGGACAGGGGAACCTCAGCCCCAGCATTTT,CAISESRTGEPQPQHF
TRBJ2-5,15,many,TRBV7-6,TRBD2,TGTGCCAGCAGCTGGACTAGCGGGAGGGTGGAGACCCAGTACTTC,CASSWTSGRVETQYF
TRBJ2-7,15,many,TRBV7-9,-,TGTGCCAGCAGCTTTGGGGGGGGGCACCGCGACGAGCAGTACTTC,CASSFGGGHRDEQYF
TRBJ2-3,13,few,TRBV28,-,TGTGCCAGCAGTCTGGGCCAAACAGATACGCAGTATTTT,CASSLGQTDTQYF
TRBJ1-4,17,many,TRBV6-1,-,TGTGCCAGCAGTGATGGATTGGCCGGGACCCGGGGTGAAAAACTGTTTTTT,CASSDGLAGTRGEKLFF
TRBJ2-2,17,many,TRBV11-2,TRBD2,TGTGCCACCAGGCGGGGGACTGGTGGGAGAGGGACCGGGGAGCTGTTTTTT,CATRRGTGGRGTGELFF
TRBJ1-2,14,-,TRBV5-1,TRBD1,TGCGCCAGCAGCCCAATTGACAGGGTGGATGGCTACACCTTC,CASSPIDRVDGYTF
TRBJ2-2,15,-,TRBV20-1,-,TGCAGTGCCCCCCGCGGCGGTGCGAACACCTGGGAGCTGTTTTTT,CSAPRGGANTWELFF
TRBJ1-1,15,many,TRBV5-6,-,TGTGCCAGCAGCCTGTATCGGATCATGAACACTGAAGCTTTCTTT,CASSLYRIMNTEAFF
TRBJ2-7,15,many,TRBV20-1,-,TGCAGTGCTGCCTCGGGTGGTGGGAGAGGGGGCGAGCAGTACTTC,CSAASGGGRGGEQYF
TRBJ2-1,12,many,TRBV10-2,TRBD1,TGCGCCAGCAGTCCGACAGGGGATGAGCAGTTCTTC,CASSPTGDEQFF
TRBJ1-5,12,-,TRBV30,-,TGTGCCTGGTACCCAGGGCGGCAGCCCCAGCATTTT,CAWYPGRQPQHF
TRBJ2-7,17,-,TRBV28,TRBD1,TGTGCCAGCAGCTTGACCGGGACAGGGGGTTACCTCCACGAGCAGTACTTC,CASSLTGTGGYLHEQYF
TRBJ2-1,15,many,TRBV12-3/TRBV12-4,TRBD2,TGTGCCAGCAGTTTCCAGGGACTAGCCTACAATGAGCAGTTCTTC,CASSFQGLAYNEQFF
TRBJ2-7,15,many,TRBV9,-,TGTGCCAGCTCCCCCCGGGACTCGAACTCCTACGAGCAGTACTTC,CASSPRDSNSYEQYF
TRBJ2-1,18,once,TRBV11-2,TRBD2,TGTGCCAGCAGCTTAGTTCAGAAAGCGGGAGTCACCTACAATGAGCAGTTCTTC,CASSLVQKAGVTYNEQFF
TRBJ1-6,14,-,TRBV6-5,TRBD1,TGTGCCAGCAGTTTGGGGGACAGGGGATCACCCCTCCACTTT,CASSLGDRGSPLHF
TRBJ2-7,18,few,TRBV27,TRBD1,TGTGCCAGCAGTTTCTCAAGAGACCGGGACAGGGATTTCTACGAGCAGTACTTC,CASSFSRDRDRDFYEQYF
TRBJ1-1,15,-,TRBV3-1,-,TGTGCCAGCAGCCAAGAACTCGGCAGGGCTACTGAAGCTTTCTTT,CASSQELGRATEAFF
TRBJ1-5,14,many,TRBV19,-,TGTGCCAGTAGGTTACGGGGTAGGAATCAGCCCCAGCATTTT,CASRLRGRNQPQHF
TRBJ1-2,14,many,TRBV28,TRBD1,TGTGCCAGCAGTTTATTACAGGGGAGCTATGGCTACACCTTC,CASSLLQGSYGYTF
TRBJ1-4,15,many,TRBV7-9,-,TGTGCCAGCAGCTCACAGACTCCCTCTAATGAAAAACTGTTTTTT,CASSSQTPSNEKLFF
TRBJ2-7,14,many,TRBV19,-,TGTGCCAGTAGTATGGCCTCTTTTTCCTACGAGCAGTACTTC,CASSMASFSYEQYF
TRBJ2-7,15,medium-sized,TRBV27,TRBD2,TGTGCCAGCAGTTTACGAGGACTAGCGCCCTACGAGCAGTACTTC,CASSLRGLAPYEQYF
TRBJ2-5,13,many,TRBV18,-,TGTGCCAGCTCACCGGGGTTCCAAGAGACCCAGTACTTC,CASSPGFQETQYF
TRBJ2-4,21,many,TRBV6-4,TRBD1,TGTGCCAGCAGTGACTCTAAGTTTAGGACAGGGGGCGAAGGAGGCAAAAACATTCAGTACTTC,CASSDSKFRTGGEGGKNIQYF
TRBJ1-3,17,-,TRBV3-1,TRBD1,TGTGCCGGCCGGAGAGCCCCTGGGACAGGGGGCGGAAACACCATATATTTT,CAGRRAPGTGGGNTIYF